This T cell receptor (beta chain) originates from a study of cytomegalovirus exposure and HLA in healthy donors. Overall study context: As released early, the data held some 80 million unique TCRs from HLA-typed donors.

The V gene end was trimmed by 3 bases and the J gene end by 8 bases; junction bases not matched to a gene: 11. The CDR3 loop spans 16 amino acids. CDR1 SGDLS and CDR2 YYNGEE come from the germline V gene. Each donor was nominally healthy when sampled (though unrecorded immune exposures were likely). Whole-study findings and limits: Later analysis suggested links between common viral pathogens and several top significant clusters. Solely CMV serostatus was available to characterize immune exposure.

The PCR contained 60 Vbeta and 13 Jbeta primers. Data came from immunoSEQ multiplex PCR; TCRdb stores just in-frame clones and leaves some out. The sample includes about 25,000 clones. Regarding this clone: Its target is not known.

The specimen was PBMCs. This rearrangement joins TRBV9 to TRBJ1-2, with 12 bases lining up with TRBD1. This TCR derives from a male donor in good health and CMV-seropositive. CDR3: CASSDPPGQGAGGYTF. The DNA for the CDR3 is TGTGCCAGCAGCGACCCCCCGGGACAGGGGGCGGGGGGCTACACCTTC.